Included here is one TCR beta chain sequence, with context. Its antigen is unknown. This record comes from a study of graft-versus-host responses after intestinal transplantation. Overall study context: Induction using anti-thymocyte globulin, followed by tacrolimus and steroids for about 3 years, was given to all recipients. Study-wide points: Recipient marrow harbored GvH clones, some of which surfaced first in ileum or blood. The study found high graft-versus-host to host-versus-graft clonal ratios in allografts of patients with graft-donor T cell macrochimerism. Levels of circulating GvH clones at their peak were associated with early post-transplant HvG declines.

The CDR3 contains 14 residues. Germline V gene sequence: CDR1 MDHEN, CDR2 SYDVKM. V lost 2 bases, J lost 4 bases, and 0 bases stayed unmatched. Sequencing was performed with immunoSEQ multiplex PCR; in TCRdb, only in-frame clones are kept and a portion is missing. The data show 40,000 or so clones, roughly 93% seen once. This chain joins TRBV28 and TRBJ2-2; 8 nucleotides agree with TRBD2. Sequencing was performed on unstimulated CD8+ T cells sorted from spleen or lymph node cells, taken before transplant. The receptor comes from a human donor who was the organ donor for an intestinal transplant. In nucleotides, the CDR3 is TGTGCCAGCAGTTTACTAGCGGGCACCGGGGAGCTGTTTTTT. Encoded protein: CASSLLAGTGELFF.